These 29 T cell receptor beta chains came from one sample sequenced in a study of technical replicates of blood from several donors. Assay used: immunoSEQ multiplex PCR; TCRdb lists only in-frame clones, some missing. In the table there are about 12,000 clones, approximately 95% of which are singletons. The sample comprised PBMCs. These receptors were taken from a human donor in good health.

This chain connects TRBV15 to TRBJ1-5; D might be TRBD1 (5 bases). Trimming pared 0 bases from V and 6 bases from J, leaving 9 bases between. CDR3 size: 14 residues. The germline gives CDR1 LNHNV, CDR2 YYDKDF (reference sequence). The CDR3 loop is CATSRDREAQPQHF. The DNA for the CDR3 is TGTGCCACCAGCAGAGACAGGGAGGCTCAGCCCCAGCATTTT.

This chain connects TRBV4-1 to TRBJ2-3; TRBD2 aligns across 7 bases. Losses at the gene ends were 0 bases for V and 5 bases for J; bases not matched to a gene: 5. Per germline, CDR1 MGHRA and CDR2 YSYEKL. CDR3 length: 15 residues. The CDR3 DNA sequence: TGCGCCAGCAGCCAAGAGTCTAGCGGAGAAGATACGCAGTATTTT. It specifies CASSQESSGEDTQYF.

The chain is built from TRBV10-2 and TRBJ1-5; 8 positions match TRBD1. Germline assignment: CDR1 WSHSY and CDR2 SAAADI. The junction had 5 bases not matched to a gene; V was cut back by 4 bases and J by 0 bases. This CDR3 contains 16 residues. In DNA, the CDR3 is TGCGCCAGCAGTGCCGGACAGGGACATAGCAATCAGCCCCAGCATTTT. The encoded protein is CASSAGQGHSNQPQHF.

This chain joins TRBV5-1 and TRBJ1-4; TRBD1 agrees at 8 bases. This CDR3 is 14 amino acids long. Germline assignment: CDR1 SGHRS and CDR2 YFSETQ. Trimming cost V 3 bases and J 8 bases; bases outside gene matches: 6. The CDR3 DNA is TGCGCCAGCAGCTCAGGACAGGGCGGAGAAAAACTGTTTTTT. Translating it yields CASSSGQGGEKLFF.

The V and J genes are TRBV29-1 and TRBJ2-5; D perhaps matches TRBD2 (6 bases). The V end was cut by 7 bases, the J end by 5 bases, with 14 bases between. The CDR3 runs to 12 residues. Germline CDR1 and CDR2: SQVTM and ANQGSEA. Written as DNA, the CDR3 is TGCAGCGCTCCGGGCCGGGGGGAGACCCAGTACTTC. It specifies CSAPGRGETQYF.

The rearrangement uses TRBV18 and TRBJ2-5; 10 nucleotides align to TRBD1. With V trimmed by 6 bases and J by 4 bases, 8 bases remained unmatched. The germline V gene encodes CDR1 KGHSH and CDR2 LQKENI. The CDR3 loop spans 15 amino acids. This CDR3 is CASSPRDRGGETQYF. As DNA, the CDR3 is TGTGCCAGCTCCCCCCGGGACAGGGGTGGAGAGACCCAGTACTTC.

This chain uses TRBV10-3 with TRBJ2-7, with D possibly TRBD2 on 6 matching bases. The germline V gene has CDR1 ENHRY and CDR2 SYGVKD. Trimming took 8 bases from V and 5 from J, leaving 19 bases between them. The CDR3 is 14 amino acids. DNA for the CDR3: TGTGCCATCTTCTTCCCGGGACTCCAGGACGAGCAGTACTTC. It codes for CAIFFPGLQDEQYF.

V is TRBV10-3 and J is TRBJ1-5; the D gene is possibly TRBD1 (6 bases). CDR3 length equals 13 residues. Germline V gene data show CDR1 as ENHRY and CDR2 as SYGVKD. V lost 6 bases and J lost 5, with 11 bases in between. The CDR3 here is CAIRRTEDQPQHF. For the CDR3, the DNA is TGTGCCATCAGACGGACAGAAGATCAGCCCCAGCATTTT.

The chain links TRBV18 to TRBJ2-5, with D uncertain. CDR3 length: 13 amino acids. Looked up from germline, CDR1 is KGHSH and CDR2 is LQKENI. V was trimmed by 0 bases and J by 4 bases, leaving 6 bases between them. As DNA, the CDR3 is TGTGCCAGCTCACCACCCGGTGGAGAGACCCAGTACTTC. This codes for CASSPPGGETQYF.

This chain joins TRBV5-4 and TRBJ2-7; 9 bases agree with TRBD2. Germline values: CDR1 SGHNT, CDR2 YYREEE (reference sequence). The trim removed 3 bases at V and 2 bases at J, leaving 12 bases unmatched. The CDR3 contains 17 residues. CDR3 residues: CASSSSRGGRVTYEQYF. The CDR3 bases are TGTGCCAGCAGCTCCTCTAGGGGCGGGAGGGTCACCTACGAGCAGTACTTC.

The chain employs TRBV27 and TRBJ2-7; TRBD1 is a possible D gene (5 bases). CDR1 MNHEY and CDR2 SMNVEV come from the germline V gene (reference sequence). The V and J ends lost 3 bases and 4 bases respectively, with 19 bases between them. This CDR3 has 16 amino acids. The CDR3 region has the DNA TGTGCCAGCAGTTTTGGGGCCGCTGGGTCTCCTTACGAGCAGTACTTC. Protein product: CASSFGAAGSPYEQYF.

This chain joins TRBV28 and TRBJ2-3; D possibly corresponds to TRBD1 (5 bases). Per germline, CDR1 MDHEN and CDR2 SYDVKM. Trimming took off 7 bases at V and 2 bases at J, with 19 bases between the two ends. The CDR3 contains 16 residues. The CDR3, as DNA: TGTGCCAGCACTACCGGTGGGAAGGGGATCACAGATACGCAGTATTTT. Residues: CASTTGGKGITDTQYF. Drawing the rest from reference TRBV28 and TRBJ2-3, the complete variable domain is DVKVTQSSRYLVKRTGEKVFLECVQDMDHENMFWYRQDPGLGLRLIYFSYDVKMKEKGDIPEGYSVSREKKERFSLILESASTNQTSMYLCASTTGGKGITDTQYFGPGTRLTVL.

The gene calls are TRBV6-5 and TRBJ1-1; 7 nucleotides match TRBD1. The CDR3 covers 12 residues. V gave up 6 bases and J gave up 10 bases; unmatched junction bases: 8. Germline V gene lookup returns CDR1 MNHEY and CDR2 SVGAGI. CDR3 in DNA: TGTGCCAGCAGCCCAGGGGGACAGAGAGCTTTCTTT. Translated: CASSPGGQRAFF.

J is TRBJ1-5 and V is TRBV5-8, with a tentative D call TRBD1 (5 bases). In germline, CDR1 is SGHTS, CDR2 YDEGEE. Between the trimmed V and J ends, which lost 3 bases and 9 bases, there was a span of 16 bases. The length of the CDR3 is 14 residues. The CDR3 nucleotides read TGTGCCAGCAGCTCACCGCAGGGATGGGGGCCCCAGCATTTT. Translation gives CASSSPQGWGPQHF.

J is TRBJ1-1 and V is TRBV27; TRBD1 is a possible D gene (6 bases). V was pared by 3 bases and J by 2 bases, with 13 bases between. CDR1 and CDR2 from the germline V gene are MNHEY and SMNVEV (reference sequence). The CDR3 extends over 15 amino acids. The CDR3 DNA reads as TGTGCCAGCAGTTTGTATTGGGGGCGAAACACTGAAGCTTTCTTT. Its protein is CASSLYWGRNTEAFF.

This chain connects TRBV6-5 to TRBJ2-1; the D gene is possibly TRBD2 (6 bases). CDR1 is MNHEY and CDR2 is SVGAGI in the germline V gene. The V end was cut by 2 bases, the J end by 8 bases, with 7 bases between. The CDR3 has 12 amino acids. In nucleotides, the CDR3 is TGTGCCAGCAGTTACGGGGACTATGAGCAGTTCTTC. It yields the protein CASSYGDYEQFF.

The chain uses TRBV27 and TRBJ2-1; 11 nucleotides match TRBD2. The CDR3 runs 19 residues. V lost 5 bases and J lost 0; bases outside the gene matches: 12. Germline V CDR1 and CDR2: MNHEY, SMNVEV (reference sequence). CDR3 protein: CASSPIAGGWTSSYNEQFF. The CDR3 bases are TGTGCCAGCAGTCCAATAGCGGGAGGGTGGACGAGCTCCTACAATGAGCAGTTCTTC.

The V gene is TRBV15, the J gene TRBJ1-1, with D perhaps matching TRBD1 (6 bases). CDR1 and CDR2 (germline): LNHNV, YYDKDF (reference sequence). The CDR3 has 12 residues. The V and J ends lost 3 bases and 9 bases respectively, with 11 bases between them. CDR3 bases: TGTGCCACCAGCAGGGATACAGGGAAAGCTTTCTTT. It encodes CATSRDTGKAFF. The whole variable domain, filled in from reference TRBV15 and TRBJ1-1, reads DAMVIQNPRYQVTQFGKPVTLSCSQTLNHNVMYWYQQKSSQAPKLLFHYYDKDFNNEADTPDNFQSRRPNTSFCFLDIRSPGLGDTAMYLCATSRDTGKAFFGQGTRLTVV.

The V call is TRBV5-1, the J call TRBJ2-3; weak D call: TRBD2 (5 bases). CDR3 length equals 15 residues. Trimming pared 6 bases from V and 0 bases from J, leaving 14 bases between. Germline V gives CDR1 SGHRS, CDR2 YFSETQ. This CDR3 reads CASKLREPSTDTQYF. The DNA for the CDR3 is TGCGCCAGCAAGTTGAGGGAACCTAGCACAGATACGCAGTATTTT.

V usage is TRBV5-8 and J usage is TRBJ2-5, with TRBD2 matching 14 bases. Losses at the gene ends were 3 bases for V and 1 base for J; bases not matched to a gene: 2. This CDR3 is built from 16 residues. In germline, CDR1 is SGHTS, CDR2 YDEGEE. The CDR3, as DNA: TGTGCCAGCAGCTCGGGACTAGCGGGAGCCCAAGAGACCCAGTACTTC. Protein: CASSSGLAGAQETQYF.

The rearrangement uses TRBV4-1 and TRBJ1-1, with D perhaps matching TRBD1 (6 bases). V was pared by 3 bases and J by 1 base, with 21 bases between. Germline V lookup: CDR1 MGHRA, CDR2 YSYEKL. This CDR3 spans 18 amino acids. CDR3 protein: CASSQPHGGAAGNTEAFF. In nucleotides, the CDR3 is TGCGCCAGCAGCCAGCCACATGGGGGCGCGGCCGGGAACACTGAAGCTTTCTTT.

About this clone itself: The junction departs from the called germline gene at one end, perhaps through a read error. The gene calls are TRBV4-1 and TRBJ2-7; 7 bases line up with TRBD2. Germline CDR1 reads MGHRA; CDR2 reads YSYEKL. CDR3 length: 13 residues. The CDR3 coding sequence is TGCGCCAGCAGCCAAGATCTTTCGGGGGGACCCATCTTC. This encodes CASSQDLSGGPIF.

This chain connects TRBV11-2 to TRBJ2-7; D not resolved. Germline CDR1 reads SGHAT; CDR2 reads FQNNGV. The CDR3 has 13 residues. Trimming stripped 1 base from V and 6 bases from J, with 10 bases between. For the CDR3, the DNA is TGTGCCAGCAGCTTAGGCCCACTTTCCGAGCAGTACTTC. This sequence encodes CASSLGPLSEQYF.

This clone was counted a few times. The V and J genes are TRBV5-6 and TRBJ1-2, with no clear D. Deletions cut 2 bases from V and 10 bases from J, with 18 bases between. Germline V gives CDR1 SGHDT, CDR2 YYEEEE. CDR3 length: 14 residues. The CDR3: CASSFGGPLIDYTF. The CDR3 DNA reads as TGTGCCAGCAGCTTTGGCGGTCCCCTGATTGACTACACCTTC. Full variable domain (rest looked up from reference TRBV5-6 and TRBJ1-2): DAGVTQSPTHLIKTRGQQVTLRCSPKSGHDTVSWYQQALGQGPQFIFQYYEEEERQRGNFPDRFSGHQFPNYSSELNVNALLLGDSALYLCASSFGGPLIDYTFGSGTRLTVV.

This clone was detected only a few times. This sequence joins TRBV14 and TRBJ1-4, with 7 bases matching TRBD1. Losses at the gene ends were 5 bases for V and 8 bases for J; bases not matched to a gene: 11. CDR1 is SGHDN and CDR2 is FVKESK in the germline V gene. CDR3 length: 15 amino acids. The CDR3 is CASSWDSRDREKLFF. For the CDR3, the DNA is TGTGCCAGCAGCTGGGACAGCCGGGATCGGGAAAAACTGTTTTTT.

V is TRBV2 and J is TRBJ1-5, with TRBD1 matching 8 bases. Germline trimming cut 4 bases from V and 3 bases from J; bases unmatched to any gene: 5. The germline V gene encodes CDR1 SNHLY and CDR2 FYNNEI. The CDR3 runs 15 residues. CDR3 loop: CASSADRANNQPQHF. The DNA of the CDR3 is TGTGCCAGCAGTGCGGACAGGGCAAACAATCAGCCCCAGCATTTT.

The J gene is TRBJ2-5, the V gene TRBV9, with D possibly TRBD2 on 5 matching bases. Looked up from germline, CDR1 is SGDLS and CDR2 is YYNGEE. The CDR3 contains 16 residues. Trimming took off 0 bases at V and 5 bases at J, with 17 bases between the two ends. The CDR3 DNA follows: TGTGCCAGCAGCGTAGGTCAGCCTGGGGAGTGGGAGACCCAGTACTTC. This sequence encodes CASSVGQPGEWETQYF.

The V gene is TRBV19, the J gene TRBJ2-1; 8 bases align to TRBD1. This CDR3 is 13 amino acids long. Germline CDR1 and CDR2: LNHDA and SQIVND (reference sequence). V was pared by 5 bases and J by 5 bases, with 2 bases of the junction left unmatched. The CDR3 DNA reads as TGTGCCAGTAGTGGCAGGGGGCACAATGAGCAGTTCTTC. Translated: CASSGRGHNEQFF. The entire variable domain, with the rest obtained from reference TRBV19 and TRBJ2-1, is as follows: DGGITQSPKYLFRKEGQNVTLSCEQNLNHDAMYWYRQDPGQGLRLIYYSQIVNDFQKGDIAEGYSVSREKKESFPLTVTSAQKNPTAFYLCASSGRGHNEQFFGPGTRLTVL.

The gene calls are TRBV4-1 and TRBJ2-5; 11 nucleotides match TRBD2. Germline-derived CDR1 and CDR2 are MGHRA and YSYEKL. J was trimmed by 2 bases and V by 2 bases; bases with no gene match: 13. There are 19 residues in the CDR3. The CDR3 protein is CASSQNPGLAASPQETQYF. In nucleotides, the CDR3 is TGCGCCAGCAGCCAAAATCCGGGACTAGCGGCTTCACCTCAAGAGACCCAGTACTTC.